The following is a T cell receptor beta chain sequence with its context. Its antigen remains unknown. These data belong to a study of blood T cells in healthy people across ages. Study observations and caveats: Among long-lived donors, naive CD4+ cells were more numerous and diversity higher than in aged donors. The unknown donor CMV status may have confounded expanded clonotype changes.

RNA extraction gave at least 5 micrograms of total RNA per sample. This CDR3 region has 13 residues. In germline, CDR1 is KGHSH, CDR2 LQKENI. Between the trimmed V and J ends, which lost 6 bases and 3 bases, there was a span of 11 bases. Primed by a sample-barcoded 5' primer and a J-beta primer mix, a second PCR proceeded for 7 to 11 cycles. TCRdb reprocessed the 5' RACE reads with MiXCR, giving one entry per CDR3 protein. The sample includes 800,000 or so distinct CDR3 sequences, around 25% of them seen just once. This sample also appeared in a second study, on T cells of mothers and their children.

Sequencing input: blood. The sequence was obtained from a boy under 18 in good health. The chain employs TRBV18 and TRBJ1-2; TRBD1 might be the D (6 bases). As DNA, the CDR3 is TGTGCCAGCTCCCAGGGGCTGGACTATGGCTACACCTTC. Translating it yields CASSQGLDYGYTF. Full variable domain (outside the CDR3, taken from reference TRBV18 and TRBJ1-2): NAGVMQNPRHLVRRRGQEARLRCSPMKGHSHVYWYRQLPEEGLKFMVYLQKENIIDESGMPKERFSAEFPKEGPSILRIQQVVRGDSAAYFCASSQGLDYGYTFGSGTRLTVV.